The sequence of this T cell receptor (beta chain) was determined in a study of blood T cell repertoires in COVID-19. Sequencing used immunoSEQ multiplex PCR; TCRdb keeps in-frame clones, though not all of them. The table includes over 85,000 clones, nearly 80% detected once. This receptor was obtained from a woman aged 80 or over with active or convalescent COVID-19. Input material: peripheral blood.

Here the CDR3 DNA reads TGTGCTAGTGGTTTGGTACAGGGGGCCCTTGAGAACACTGAAGCTTTCTTT. Its protein is CASGLVQGALENTEAFF. The rearrangement uses TRBV12-5 and TRBJ1-1, with TRBD1 matching 9 bases. V dropped 0 bases and J dropped 1; count of bases not matched to a gene: 6. The CDR3 is 17 amino acids. Looked up from germline, CDR1 is LGHNT and CDR2 is FRNRAP.